This TCR beta chain was sequenced during a study of blood T cell repertoires in COVID-19. Study summary: Italy, Spain and the United States were the sources of the convalescent and acute COVID-19 samples. T cells, B-cell-depleted T cells, or PBMCs supplied cDNA or gDNA.

Original processing notes: Reference gene primer amplification gave estimated nucleated cell counts. Repertoires were generated with immunoSEQ multiplex PCR, while TCRdb's copy carries only in-frame clones and drops some. V and J calls and clone size are as listed in that table; D and trimming were resolved from the DNA. The sample comprises about 260,000 clones, approximately 91% of which are singletons, and 2.5% to 3% rests with the top ten. This CDR3 has 15 residues. CDR1 and CDR2 (germline): SGHTA, FQGNSA. Deletions cut 5 bases from V and 0 bases from J, with 10 bases between. Input material: peripheral blood. The chain carries TRBV7-2 and TRBJ2-2; D not certain. This sequence was found in a person aged 18 to 30 with COVID-19, enrolled during active disease. The CDR3 region is CASSIYDTNTGELFF. CDR3 bases: TGTGCCAGCAGCATATACGACACGAACACCGGGGAGCTGTTTTTT.